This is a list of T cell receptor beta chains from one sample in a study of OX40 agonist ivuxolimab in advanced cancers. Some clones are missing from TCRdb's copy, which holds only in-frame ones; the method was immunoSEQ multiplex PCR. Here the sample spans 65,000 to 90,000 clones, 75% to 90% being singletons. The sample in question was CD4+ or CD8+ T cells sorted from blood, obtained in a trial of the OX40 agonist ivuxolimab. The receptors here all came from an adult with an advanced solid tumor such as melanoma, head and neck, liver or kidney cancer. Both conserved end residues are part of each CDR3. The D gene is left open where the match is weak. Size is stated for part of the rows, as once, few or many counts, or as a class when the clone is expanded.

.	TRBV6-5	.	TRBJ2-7	TGTGCCAGCAGTTACACAACCGGGGGCCCCTACGAGCAGTACTTC	CASSYTTGGPYEQYF
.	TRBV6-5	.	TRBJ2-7	TGTGCCAGCAGTTACTACAGGGACTACGAGCAGTACTTC	CASSYYRDYEQYF
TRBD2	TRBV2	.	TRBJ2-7	TGTGCCAGCAGTTCCGCTGGCGGGGGGGTCGAGTACGAGCAGTACTTC	CASSSAGGGVEYEQYF
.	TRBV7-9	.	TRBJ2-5	TGTGCCAGTACCACGGAAAGATCGACCCAGTACTTC	CASTTERSTQYF
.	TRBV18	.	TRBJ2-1	TGTGCCAGCTCACCAAACCGGACGGGCAATGAGCAGTTCTTC	CASSPNRTGNEQFF
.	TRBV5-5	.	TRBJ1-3	TGTGCCAGCAGCCTAAGTGGGGGAGGGTCTGGAAACACCATATATTTT	CASSLSGGGSGNTIYF
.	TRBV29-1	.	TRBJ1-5	TGCAGCGTTGACCGGCCCGGCGGGCAGCCCCAGCATTTT	CSVDRPGGQPQHF
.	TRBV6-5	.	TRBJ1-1	TGTGCCAGCAGTTTGGGTCGGAGCGACACTGAAGCTTTCTTT	CASSLGRSDTEAFF
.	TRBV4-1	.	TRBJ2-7	TGCGCCAGCAGCCAAGAGAGAATGGCGGGCTACGAGCAGTACTTC	CASSQERMAGYEQYF
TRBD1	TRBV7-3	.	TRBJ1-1	TGTGCCAGCAGCTTATTAGGGGGCGAGGCTTTCTTT	CASSLLGGEAFF
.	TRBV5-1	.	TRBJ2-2	TGCGCCAGCAGAAGGGGCTCGAACACCGGGGAGCTGTTTTTT	CASRRGSNTGELFF
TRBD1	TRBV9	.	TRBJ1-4	TGTGCCAGCAGCCCGGGACAGGGTGGGGAAAAACTGTTTTTT	CASSPGQGGEKLFF
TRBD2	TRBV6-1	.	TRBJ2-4	TGTGCCAGCAGTGAGGGGGGGAGGAACATTCAGTACTTC	CASSEGGRNIQYF
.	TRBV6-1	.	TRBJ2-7	TGTGCCAGCCGAACAAGGGGATCCTACGAGCAGTACTTC	CASRTRGSYEQYF
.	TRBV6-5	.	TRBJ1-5	TGTGCCAGCAGTTACATAGGGGGGGGACAGCCCCAGCATTTT	CASSYIGGGQPQHF
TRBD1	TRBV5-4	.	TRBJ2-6	TGTGCCAGCAGCCAGGACAGGGCGGGCGGGGCCAACGTCCTGACTTTC	CASSQDRAGGANVLTF
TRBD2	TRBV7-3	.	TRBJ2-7	TGTGCCAGCAGCCTAGGGGCGGGGGTCGAGCAGTACTTC	CASSLGAGVEQYF
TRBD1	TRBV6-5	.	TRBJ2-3	TGTGCCAGCAGTGGGGACAGACTCACAGATACGCAGTATTTT	CASSGDRLTDTQYF
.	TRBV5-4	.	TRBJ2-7	TGCGCCAGCAGCCAAGAAGGGGGGGCTAGATGGGAGCAGTACTTC	CASSQEGGARWEQYF
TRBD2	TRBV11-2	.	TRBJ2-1	TGTGCCAGTAGCCACACTCAAGCGGGAGCGTACGATGAGCAGTTCTTC	CASSHTQAGAYDEQFF
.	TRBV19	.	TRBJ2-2	TGTGCCAGTAGTATTTTGCAGAACACCGGGGAGCTGTTTTTT	CASSILQNTGELFF
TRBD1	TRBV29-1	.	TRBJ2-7	TGCAGCCCCGTTGGGACAGAATATCCTTCCTACGAGCAGTACTTC	CSPVGTEYPSYEQYF
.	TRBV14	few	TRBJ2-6	TGTGCCAGCAGCCAAGTTTCCCCGGGTCGGTCTGGGGCCAACGTCCTGACTTTC	CASSQVSPGRSGANVLTF
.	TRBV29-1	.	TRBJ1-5	TGCAGCGTTGATAGACAGCAGTATAGCAATCAGCCCCAGCATTTT	CSVDRQQYSNQPQHF
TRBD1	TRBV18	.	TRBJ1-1	TGTGCCAGCTCACCGGACAGGGGCGAGGAAGCTTTCTTT	CASSPDRGEEAFF
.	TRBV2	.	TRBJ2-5	TGTGCCAGCGGGTTCCAAGAGACCCAGTACTTC	CASGFQETQYF